The 28 T cell receptor delta chains below were found in one sample sequenced in a study of gammadelta T cells in human blood. TCRdb reran clone calling via CATT on the RT-PCR reads. The sample yields around 1,000 delta-chain clones, roughly 8% seen once. Sequencing input: non-Vgamma9Vdelta2 gamma-delta T cells from adult blood. These receptors originate from a human donor.

This clone ranks as medium-sized. The chain joins TRDV2 to TRDJ1, with 7 bases identical to TRDD3. The J segment lost 2 bases and the V segment lost 0 bases, leaving 14 bases of the junction unmatched. CDR1 and CDR2 from the germline V gene are GEAIGNYY and EKD. The CDR3 is made up of 18 amino acids. CDR3 residues: CACDTVLGAAWSTDKLIF. The CDR3 DNA is TGTGCCTGTGACACCGTCCTGGGGGCAGCCTGGAGTACCGATAAACTCATCTTT.

This clone is judged medium-sized. The genes are TRDV1 and TRDJ1, with TRDD3 identical over 8 bases. The CDR3 totals 20 residues. CDR1 and CDR2 from the germline V gene are TSWWSYY and QGS. The junction had 19 bases not matched to a gene; V was cut back by 0 bases and J by 4 bases. CDR3 in amino acids: CALGELVLPPLTGGIDKLIF. Here the CDR3 DNA reads TGTGCTCTTGGGGAACTAGTCCTTCCCCCACTTACTGGGGGGATCGATAAACTCATCTTT.

By share of the sample, this clone is medium-sized. The J gene is TRDJ1, the V gene TRAV14/DV4, with D possibly called TRDD2 or TRDD3 (8 bases each). CDR1 and CDR2 (germline): TSDPSYG, QGSYDQQN (reference sequence). V was trimmed by 2 bases and J by 0 bases, leaving 34 bases between them. CDR3 length: 23 amino acids. The chain's CDR3 is CAMRELAFLVGGFSALYTDKLIF. The CDR3 nucleotides read TGTGCAATGAGAGAGTTGGCCTTCCTAGTTGGGGGATTTTCGGCACTCTACACCGATAAACTCATCTTT.

This sequence joins TRDV1 and TRDJ2; 9 bases align to TRDD3. The CDR3 spans 24 residues. J lost 2 bases, V lost 3 bases, and 28 bases had no gene match. Germline values: CDR1 TSWWSYY, CDR2 QGS. The chain's CDR3 is CALGDSNPAEGLGGILFLTAQLFF. The DNA for the CDR3 is TGTGCTCTTGGGGACTCCAATCCCGCCGAGGGGTTGGGGGGGATACTCTTCTTGACAGCACAACTCTTCTTT.

This clone has more than one count but fewer than ten. This rearrangement joins TRDV2 to TRDJ1; D remains ambiguous. This CDR3 is built from 22 residues. Trimming cost V 0 bases and J 0 bases, with 31 bases left between them. CDR1 and CDR2 from the germline V gene are GEAIGNYY and EKD. The CDR3: CACDTVRGLATTTVRYTDKLIF. CDR3 nucleotides: TGTGCCTGTGACACCGTCCGAGGGTTGGCGACTACAACCGTACGGTACACCGATAAACTCATCTTT.

This clone qualifies as medium-sized (0.01 to 0.1%). The rearrangement joins TRDV1 to TRDJ1; D is possibly TRDD2 (9 bases). CDR3 length: 20 residues. The V end lost 5 bases, the J end lost 0 bases, and 28 bases lay between the germline ends. In germline, CDR1 is TSWWSYY, CDR2 QGS. The CDR3 reads CALGNLPTGTGGLYTDKLIF. The CDR3 DNA follows: TGTGCTCTTGGGAACCTTCCTACGGGTACTGGGGGGCTATACACCGATAAACTCATCTTT.

Relative to its sample, this clone is large. The chain combines TRDV3 with TRDJ1; 9 bases map to TRDD3. The CDR3 length is 21 residues. CDR1 is TVYSNPD and CDR2 is GDNSRS in the germline V gene (reference sequence). V shed 4 bases and J 3 bases; nucleotides not matched to a gene: 30. CDR3 amino acids: CASSPLLSYTYWGKTADKLIF. Written as DNA, the CDR3 is TGTGCCTCGTCACCCCTCCTTTCCTACACCTACTGGGGGAAGACAGCCGATAAACTCATCTTT.

Judged by abundance, this clone is medium-sized. The J gene is TRDJ1, the V gene TRDV1; weak D call: TRDD3 (6 bases). V was shortened by 2 bases and J by 0 bases, with 22 bases between the two germline ends. Germline loops: CDR1 TSWWSYY, CDR2 QGS. The CDR3 has 19 residues. CDR3 bases: TGTGCTCTTGGGGAAGCCTTCTTTCGGTACTGGGCATACACCGATAAACTCATCTTT. Translating gives CALGEAFFRYWAYTDKLIF.

This clone has a handful of counts. Translating the DNA gives a protein that differs from the TCRdb entry at residue 17; the protein shown here is that DNA translation. V is TRDV1 and J is TRDJ1; D possibly corresponds to TRDD3 (10 bases). CDR1 and CDR2 from the germline V gene are TSWWSYY and QGS. Trimming cost V 0 bases and J 3 bases, with 38 bases left between them. The CDR3 has 24 amino acids. The CDR3 is CALGELSPAFLQVLGDMMADKLIF. The CDR3 DNA reads as TGTGCTCTTGGGGAACTATCCCCCGCCTTCCTACAGGTGCTGGGGGATATGATGGCCGATAAACTCATCTTT.

The sample holds a few counts of this clone. The chain recombines TRDV1 with TRDJ1, with TRDD3 identical over 7 bases. The CDR3 has 22 residues. V gave up 1 base and J gave up 3 bases; unmatched junction bases: 26. Germline V CDR1 and CDR2: TSWWSYY, QGS. The chain's CDR3 is CALGEPPERLRARTGASDKLIF. The DNA for the CDR3 is TGTGCTCTTGGGGAACCCCCTGAGAGACTCCGAGCGCGGACTGGGGCCTCCGATAAACTCATCTTT.

This clone turned up a few times. The chain employs TRAV23/DV6 and TRDJ1; a weak D match, TRDD3 (5 bases). V lost 6 bases and J lost 1, with 19 bases in between. The CDR3 consists of 15 residues. Germline V lookup: CDR1 NTAFDY, CDR2 IRPDVSE (reference sequence). Here the CDR3 DNA reads TGTGCAGAAACTGGCTCCGGTAAGGGCACCGATAAACTCATCTTT. Its translation is CAETGSGKGTDKLIF.

By share, this clone ranks as medium-sized. The chain has TRDV1 and TRDJ1, with 12 bases that match TRDD3. The V gene's germline CDR1 is TSWWSYY and CDR2 QGS. With V trimmed by 1 base and J by 3 bases, 24 bases remained unmatched. This CDR3 comprises 23 residues. This CDR3 reads CALGEPPFLPPQTGGYLADKLIF. CDR3 coding DNA: TGTGCTCTTGGGGAACCCCCTTTCCTGCCACCCCAAACTGGGGGATACTTGGCCGATAAACTCATCTTT.

Concerning this clone itself: Given a much more abundant clone one base away, this may be a read error. Other nucleotide sequences in the sample specify the same CDR3. The V call is TRDV1, the J call TRDJ1; 9 bases are a match to TRDD2. J gave up 0 bases and V 6 bases, and 44 bases lay outside the gene matches. The CDR3 has 28 residues. CDR1 and CDR2 from the germline V gene are TSWWSYY and QGS. The CDR3 loop is CALGHNLDSFGPFLPVLGGPPYTDKLIF. The CDR3 nucleotides are TGTGCTCTTGGTCATAACCTCGATTCATTTGGGCCCTTCCTACCCGTGCTGGGGGGTCCCCCCTACACCGATAAACTCATCTTT.

By its share, this clone is medium-sized. The chain uses TRDV1 and TRDJ1; TRDD3 is a possible D gene (7 bases). Between the trimmed V and J ends, which lost 0 bases and 1 base, there was a span of 27 bases. Germline V lookup: CDR1 TSWWSYY, CDR2 QGS. The CDR3 totals 21 residues. CDR3 nucleotide sequence: TGTGCTCTTGGGGAACTATCCCCCCTCCTACGATGGGGATATCCCACCGATAAACTCATCTTT. It is translated as CALGELSPLLRWGYPTDKLIF.

Relative to its sample, this clone is medium-sized. The chain uses TRDV1 and TRDJ1, with TRDD3 matching 13 bases. V gave up 0 bases and J gave up 2 bases; unmatched junction bases: 21. CDR3 size: 23 residues. CDR1 is TSWWSYY, CDR2 QGS, per germline. CDR3 bases: TGTGCTCTTGGGGAACTAATAGCAGGAATCGTACTGGGGGATACGCGTTCGACCGATAAACTCATCTTT. Translation gives CALGELIAGIVLGDTRSTDKLIF.

In this sample, this clone turned up a few times. The chain has TRDV3 and TRDJ1, with 10 bases fitting TRDD3. The ends lost 1 base at V and 2 bases at J; junction bases unmatched: 13. Germline lookup yields CDR1 TVYSNPD and CDR2 GDNSRS (reference sequence). The CDR3 is 17 residues long. CDR3 DNA sequence: TGTGCCTTTAACTACGATGAACTACTGGGGGATACCGATAAACTCATCTTT. The encoded protein is CAFNYDELLGDTDKLIF.

This sequence joins TRAV23/DV6 and TRDJ1; TRDD3 aligns across 9 bases. Trimming cost V 0 bases and J 3 bases; bases outside gene matches: 18. Per the germline V gene, CDR1 is NTAFDY and CDR2 is IRPDVSE (reference sequence). The CDR3 is 19 residues long. The chain's CDR3 is CAASMYPTKAGDTSDKLIF. The CDR3 region has the DNA TGTGCAGCAAGCATGTATCCTACTAAGGCGGGGGATACCTCCGATAAACTCATCTTT.

By proportion, this clone is large. The chain joins TRDV1 to TRDJ1, with D perhaps matching TRDD1 (5 bases). V was shortened by 0 bases and J by 4 bases, with 15 bases between the two germline ends. CDR3 length equals 16 residues. Germline V lookup: CDR1 TSWWSYY, CDR2 QGS. CDR3 protein: CALGELIGLQGDKLIF. The CDR3, as DNA: TGTGCTCTTGGGGAACTAATAGGATTGCAGGGCGATAAACTCATCTTT.

Sample share makes this clone large. The rearrangement uses TRAV38-2/DV8 and TRDJ1, with 7 bases fitting TRDD3. The CDR3 length is 21 residues. Trimming at V came to 4 bases and at J to 0 bases, leaving 24 bases not matched to a gene. CDR1 and CDR2 (germline): TSESDYY, QEAYKQQN. The CDR3 DNA is TGTGCTTATAGGGTATACCTACGATGGTGGGGGAGGCCCATGTACACCGATAAACTCATCTTT. Encoded protein: CAYRVYLRWWGRPMYTDKLIF.

In the case of this clone: One end of the junction is discordant with germline, which a read error may explain. The chain employs TRDV1 and TRDJ1, with D unresolved. The CDR3 contains 13 residues. Germline values: CDR1 TSWWSYY, CDR2 QGS. The CDR3 loop reads CALRELGTDKLIF. DNA of the CDR3: TGTGCTCTTAGGGAACTTGGCACCGATAAACTCATCTTT.

By frequency in the sample, this clone is medium-sized (0.01 to 0.1%). J is TRDJ1 and V is TRDV1, with D perhaps matching TRDD2 or TRDD3 (9 bases each). The CDR3 has 20 residues. Germline V lookup: CDR1 TSWWSYY, CDR2 QGS. Trimming pared 4 bases from V and 0 bases from J, leaving 27 bases between. The CDR3 DNA follows: TGTGCTCTTGGGGTATCCCTTCCTACACTGGGGGACCCCTACACCGATAAACTCATCTTT. This translates into CALGVSLPTLGDPYTDKLIF.

This clone has just a few counts. J is TRDJ1 and V is TRDV1, with D possibly being TRDD2 (5 bases). The germline CDR1 and CDR2 sequences are TSWWSYY and QGS. The CDR3 covers 18 residues. The ends were cut back, 1 base at V and 0 bases at J, with 18 bases in the middle. This CDR3 is CALGEPFAIKPDTDKLIF. CDR3 nucleotides: TGTGCTCTTGGGGAACCCTTCGCCATAAAGCCCGACACCGATAAACTCATCTTT.

In its sample, this clone is medium-sized. The chain combines TRDV3 with TRDJ1; possible D gene TRDD3, 6 bases. V lost 0 bases and J lost 3, with 14 bases in between. CDR1 is TVYSNPD and CDR2 is GDNSRS in the germline V gene (reference sequence). The CDR3 extends over 14 amino acids. The CDR3: CAFRHLHWADKLIF. CDR3 DNA sequence: TGTGCCTTTAGACACCTACACTGGGCCGATAAACTCATCTTT.

Within the sample, this clone is medium-sized (0.01 to 0.1%). The J gene is TRDJ1, the V gene TRDV1, with D perhaps matching TRDD2 or TRDD3 (6 bases each). The V and J ends lost 2 bases and 7 bases respectively, with 26 bases between them. From germline, CDR1 is TSWWSYY and CDR2 QGS. This CDR3 region has 18 residues. This CDR3 reads CALGEGPTSLGRRSKLIF. CDR3 coding DNA: TGTGCTCTTGGGGAAGGTCCTACGTCCCTGGGGCGCCGATCTAAACTCATCTTT.

Relative to its sample, this clone is large. The chain is built from TRDV1 and TRDJ1, with D perhaps matching TRDD3 (5 bases). Trimming left V 4 bases short and J 1 base short, with 25 bases between. Germline V gene lookup returns CDR1 TSWWSYY and CDR2 QGS. This CDR3 region has 19 residues. CDR3 coding DNA: TGTGCTCTTGGGGGGGGAAGAACACTAGAGGACCCCGTCACCGATAAACTCATCTTT. Translating gives CALGGGRTLEDPVTDKLIF.

In this sample, this clone turned up a few times. This sequence joins TRDV1 and TRDJ1, with 11 positions matching TRDD3. CDR3 length equals 21 residues. Germline V gene lookup returns CDR1 TSWWSYY and CDR2 QGS. The trim removed 3 bases at V and 2 bases at J, leaving 20 bases unmatched. The CDR3 loop reads CALGDGRLPPSYWGITDKLIF. Written as DNA, the CDR3 is TGTGCTCTTGGGGACGGGAGACTTCCCCCCTCGTACTGGGGGATAACCGATAAACTCATCTTT.

By sample fraction, this clone is large (0.1 to 1%). The rearrangement links TRDV1 to TRDJ3; D might be TRDD2 (5 bases). V was trimmed by 3 bases and J by 0 bases, leaving 21 bases between them. The CDR3 spans 21 residues. Germline CDR1 and CDR2: TSWWSYY and QGS. CDR3 DNA: TGTGCTCTTGGGGACCTTCGTTGGAGGGACACCGTCTCCTGGGACACCCGACAGATGTTTTTC. Protein product: CALGDLRWRDTVSWDTRQMFF.

By share, this clone ranks as large. The chain combines TRDV2 with TRDJ1, with TRDD3 matching 9 bases. CDR1 and CDR2 from the germline V gene are GEAIGNYY and EKD. The CDR3 totals 23 residues. The V gene end was trimmed by 2 bases and the J gene end by 7 bases; junction bases not matched to a gene: 34. The CDR3, as DNA: TGTGCCTGTGACATAAAAAAAATCGGGGAACATAATCCGGGGGATACTTTGTCCGGTAAACTCATCTTT. Translation: CACDIKKIGEHNPGDTLSGKLIF.